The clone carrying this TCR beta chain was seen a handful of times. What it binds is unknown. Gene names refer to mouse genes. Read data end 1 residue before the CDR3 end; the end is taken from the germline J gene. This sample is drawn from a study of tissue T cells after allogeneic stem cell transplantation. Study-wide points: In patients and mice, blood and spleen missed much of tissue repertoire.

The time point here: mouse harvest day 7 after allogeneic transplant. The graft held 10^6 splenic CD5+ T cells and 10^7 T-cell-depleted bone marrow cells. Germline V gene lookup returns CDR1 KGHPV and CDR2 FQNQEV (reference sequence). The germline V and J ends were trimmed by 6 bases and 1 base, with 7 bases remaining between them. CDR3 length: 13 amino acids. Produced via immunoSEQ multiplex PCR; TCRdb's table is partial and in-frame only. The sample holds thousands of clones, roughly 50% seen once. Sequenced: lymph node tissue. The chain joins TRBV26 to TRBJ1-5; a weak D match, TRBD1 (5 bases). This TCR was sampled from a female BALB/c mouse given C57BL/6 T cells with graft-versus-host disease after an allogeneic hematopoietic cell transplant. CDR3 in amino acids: CASSRTNNQAPLF. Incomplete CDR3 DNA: TGTGCCAGCAGCCGGACAAACAACCAGGCTCCGCTT.